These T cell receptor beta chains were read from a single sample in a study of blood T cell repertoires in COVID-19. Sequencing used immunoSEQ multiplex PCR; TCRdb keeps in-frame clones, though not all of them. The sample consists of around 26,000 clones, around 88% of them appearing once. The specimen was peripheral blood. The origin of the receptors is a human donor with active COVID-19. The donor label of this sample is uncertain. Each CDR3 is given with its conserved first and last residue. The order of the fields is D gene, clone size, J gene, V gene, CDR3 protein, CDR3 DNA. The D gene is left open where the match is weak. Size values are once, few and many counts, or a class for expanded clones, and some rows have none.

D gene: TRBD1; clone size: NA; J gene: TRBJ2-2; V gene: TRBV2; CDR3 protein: CASSAHGTGGRDTGELFF; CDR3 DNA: TGTGCCAGCAGTGCCCACGGTACAGGGGGCCGGGACACCGGGGAGCTGTTTTTT
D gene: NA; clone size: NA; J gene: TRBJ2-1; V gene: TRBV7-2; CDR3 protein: CASSLSGLRDNEQFF; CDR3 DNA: TGTGCCAGCAGCTTAAGCGGACTAAGAGACAATGAGCAGTTCTTC
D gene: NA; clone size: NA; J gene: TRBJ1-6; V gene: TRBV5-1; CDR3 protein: CASSLGQNDSPLHF; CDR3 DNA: TGCGCCAGCAGCTTAGGACAGAATGATTCACCCCTCCACTTT
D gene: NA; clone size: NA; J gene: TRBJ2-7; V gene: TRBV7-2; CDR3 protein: CASSLVRGSYEQYF; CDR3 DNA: TGTGCCAGCAGCTTAGTCAGGGGATCCTACGAGCAGTACTTC
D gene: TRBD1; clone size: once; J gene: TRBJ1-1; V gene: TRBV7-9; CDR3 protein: CASSFETGRNTEAFF; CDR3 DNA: TGTGCCAGCAGCTTCGAGACAGGGCGGAACACTGAAGCTTTCTTT
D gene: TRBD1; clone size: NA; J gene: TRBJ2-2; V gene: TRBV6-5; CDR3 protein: CASSHDRGTTGELFF; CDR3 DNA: TGTGCCAGCAGCCATGACAGGGGGACCACCGGGGAGCTGTTTTTT
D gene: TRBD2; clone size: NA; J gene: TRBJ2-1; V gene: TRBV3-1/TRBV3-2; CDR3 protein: CASSHPPGAGVENEQFF; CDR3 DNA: TGTGCCAGCAGCCATCCCCCCGGAGCGGGAGTGGAAAATGAGCAGTTCTTC
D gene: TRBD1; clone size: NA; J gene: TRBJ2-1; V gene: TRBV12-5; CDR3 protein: CASGLVRQGVNEQFF; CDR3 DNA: TGTGCTAGTGGTTTGGTAAGACAGGGAGTAAATGAGCAGTTCTTC
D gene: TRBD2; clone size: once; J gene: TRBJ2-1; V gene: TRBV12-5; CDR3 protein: CASGEGLEYNEQFF; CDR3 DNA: TGTGCTAGTGGTGAGGGACTAGAATACAATGAGCAGTTCTTC
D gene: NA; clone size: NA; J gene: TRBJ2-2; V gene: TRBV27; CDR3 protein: CASRGNRVPTGELFF; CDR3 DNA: TGTGCCAGCAGAGGAAACAGGGTCCCTACCGGGGAGCTGTTTTTT
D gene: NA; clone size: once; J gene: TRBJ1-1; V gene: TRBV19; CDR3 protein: CASSIGAISTEAFF; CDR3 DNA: TGTGCCAGTAGTATAGGGGCAATTTCGACTGAAGCTTTCTTT
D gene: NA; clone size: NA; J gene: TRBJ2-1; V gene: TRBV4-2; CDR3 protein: CASSQELGGVAWNEQFF; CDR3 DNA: TGTGCCAGCAGCCAAGAGTTAGGCGGGGTCGCTTGGAATGAGCAGTTCTTC
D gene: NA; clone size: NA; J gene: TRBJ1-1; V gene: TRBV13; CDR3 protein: CASSPQYSYTEAFF; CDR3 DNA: TGTGCCAGCAGCCCCCAGTACAGCTACACTGAAGCTTTCTTT
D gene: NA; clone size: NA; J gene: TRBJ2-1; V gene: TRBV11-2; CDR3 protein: CASSLDHWGLPYNEQFF; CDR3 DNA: TGTGCCAGCAGCTTAGATCACTGGGGCCTACCCTACAATGAGCAGTTCTTC
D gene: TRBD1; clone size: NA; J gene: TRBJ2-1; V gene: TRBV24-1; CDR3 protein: CAVRGTGLGYEQFF; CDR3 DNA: TGTGCCGTAAGGGGGACAGGCCTGGGATATGAGCAGTTCTTC
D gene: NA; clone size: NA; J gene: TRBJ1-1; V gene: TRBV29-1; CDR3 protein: CSVVHEERNTEAFF; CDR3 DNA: TGCAGCGTTGTACATGAGGAAAGGAACACTGAAGCTTTCTTT
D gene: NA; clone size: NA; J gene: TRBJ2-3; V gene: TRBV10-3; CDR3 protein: CAISTKGDTDTQYF; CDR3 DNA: TGTGCCATCAGCACAAAGGGGGACACAGATACGCAGTATTTT
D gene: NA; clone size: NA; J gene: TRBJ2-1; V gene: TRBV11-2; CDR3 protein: CASSQERASYNEQFF; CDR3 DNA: TGTGCCAGCAGCCAAGAGCGGGCCTCCTACAATGAGCAGTTCTTC
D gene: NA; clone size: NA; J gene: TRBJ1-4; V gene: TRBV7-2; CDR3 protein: CASSFTRTTNEKLFF; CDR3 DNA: TGTGCCAGCAGCTTTACCAGGACAACTAATGAAAAACTGTTTTTT
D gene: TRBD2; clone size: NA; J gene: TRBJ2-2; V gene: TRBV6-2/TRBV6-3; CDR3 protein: CASSYLAGEVGSTGELFF; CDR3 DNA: TGTGCCAGCAGTTATCTAGCGGGAGAAGTTGGGAGCACCGGGGAGCTGTTTTTT
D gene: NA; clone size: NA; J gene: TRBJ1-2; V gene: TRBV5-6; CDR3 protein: CASSLQGNGYTF; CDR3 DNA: TGTGCCAGCAGCTTACAGGGAAATGGCTACACCTTC
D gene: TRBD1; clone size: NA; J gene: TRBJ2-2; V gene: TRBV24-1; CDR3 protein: CATSDSRQGNTGELFF; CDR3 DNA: TGTGCCACCAGTGATTCTCGACAGGGGAACACCGGGGAGCTGTTTTTT
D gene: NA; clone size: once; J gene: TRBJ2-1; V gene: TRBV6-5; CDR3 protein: CASSQLQFNEQFF; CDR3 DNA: TGTGCCAGCAGCCAGTTACAGTTCAATGAGCAGTTCTTC
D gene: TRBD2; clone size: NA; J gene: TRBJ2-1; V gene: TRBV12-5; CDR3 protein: CASGFATSASYNEQFF; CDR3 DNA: TGTGCTAGTGGTTTTGCGACTAGCGCCTCCTACAATGAGCAGTTCTTC
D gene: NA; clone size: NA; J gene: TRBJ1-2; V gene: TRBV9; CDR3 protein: CASSPTDSTTGSYTF; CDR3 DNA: TGTGCCAGCAGCCCGACCGACAGCACAACCGGTAGCTACACCTTC
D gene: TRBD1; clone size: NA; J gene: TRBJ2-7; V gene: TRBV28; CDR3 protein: CASSSPDRDEQYF; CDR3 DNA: TGTGCCAGCAGTTCCCCGGACAGGGACGAGCAGTACTTC
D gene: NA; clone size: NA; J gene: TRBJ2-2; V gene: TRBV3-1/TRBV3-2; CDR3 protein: CASSQGGPVTGELFF; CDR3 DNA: TGTGCCAGCAGCCAAGGAGGGCCGGTAACCGGGGAGCTGTTTTTT
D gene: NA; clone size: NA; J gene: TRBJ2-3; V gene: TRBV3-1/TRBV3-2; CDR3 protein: CASSQWGGALPLTTDF; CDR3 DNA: TGTGCCAGCAGCCAATGGGGGGGGGCCCTGCCTCTTACCACGGATTTT
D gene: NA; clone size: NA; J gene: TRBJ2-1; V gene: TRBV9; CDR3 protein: CASSQPGGSSYNEQFF; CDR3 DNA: TGTGCCAGCAGCCAACCCGGTGGGAGCTCCTACAATGAGCAGTTCTTC
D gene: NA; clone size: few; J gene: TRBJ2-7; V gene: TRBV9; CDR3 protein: CASSPAASPSYEQYF; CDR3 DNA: TGTGCCAGCAGCCCCGCGGCTAGCCCATCCTACGAGCAGTACTTC
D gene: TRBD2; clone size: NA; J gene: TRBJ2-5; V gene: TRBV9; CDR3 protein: CASSVGGTSFQETQYF; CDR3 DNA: TGTGCCAGCAGCGTAGGGGGGACTAGCTTCCAAGAGACCCAGTACTTC
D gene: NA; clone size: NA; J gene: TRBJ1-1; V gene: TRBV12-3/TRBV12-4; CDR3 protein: CASSPGATEAFF; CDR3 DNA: TGTGCCAGCAGCCCAGGGGCGACTGAAGCTTTCTTT
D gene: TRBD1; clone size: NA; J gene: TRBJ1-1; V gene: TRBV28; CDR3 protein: CASSLEGASPHSAFF; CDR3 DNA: TGTGCCAGCAGTTTAGAGGGGGCCTCACCACACTCGGCTTTCTTT
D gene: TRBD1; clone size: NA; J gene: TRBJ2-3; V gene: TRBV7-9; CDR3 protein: CASSLDRVGTDTQYF; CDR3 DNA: TGTGCCAGCAGCTTGGACAGGGTTGGGACAGATACGCAGTATTTT
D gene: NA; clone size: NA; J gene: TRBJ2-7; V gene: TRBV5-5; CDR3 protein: CASSLGQGNYEQYF; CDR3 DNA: TGTGCCAGCAGCTTGGGGCAGGGAAACTACGAGCAGTACTTC
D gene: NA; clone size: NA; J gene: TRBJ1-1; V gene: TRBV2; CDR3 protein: CASGIDTPEAFF; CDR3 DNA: TGTGCCAGCGGCATCGATACCCCTGAAGCTTTCTTT
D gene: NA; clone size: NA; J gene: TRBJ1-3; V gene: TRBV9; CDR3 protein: CASSPNSGNTIYF; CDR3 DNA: TGTGCCAGCAGCCCCAACTCTGGAAACACCATATATTTT
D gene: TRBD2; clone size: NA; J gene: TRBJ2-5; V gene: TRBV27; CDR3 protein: CASSTRTSLGTQYF; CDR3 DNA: TGTGCCAGCAGTACCAGGACTAGCCTAGGGACCCAGTACTTC
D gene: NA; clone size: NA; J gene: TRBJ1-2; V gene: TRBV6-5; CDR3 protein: CASSYRQANYGYTF; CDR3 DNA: TGTGCCAGCAGTTACCGGCAGGCAAACTATGGCTACACCTTC
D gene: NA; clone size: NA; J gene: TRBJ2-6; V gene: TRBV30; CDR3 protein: CACQVTGANVLTF; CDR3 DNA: TGTGCCTGCCAGGTGACAGGGGCCAACGTCCTGACTTTC